Below are 11 T cell receptor beta chains sequenced from a single sample in a study of read filtering for tumor transcriptome and immune sequencing. The library was built from 400 ng RNA with molecular barcoded adaptors for alpha/delta and beta/gamma chains. In TCRdb, the reads were re-called with MiXCR into one record per CDR3 protein. Counted here are 65,000 or so distinct CDR3 sequences, approximately 19% occurring once; the ten biggest clones make up roughly 11%. The sample was a population of CD138-negative cells sorted from bone marrow. These receptors were taken from a donor at least 40 years old with multiple myeloma.

This clonotype has at least ten counts. The chain carries TRBV5-6 and TRBJ1-1; the match to TRBD1 covers 10 bases. V was clipped by 0 bases and J by 3 bases; unmatched bases: 2. The germline CDR1 and CDR2 sequences are SGHDT and YYEEEE. The CDR3 has 15 residues. The CDR3 coding sequence is TGTGCCAGCAGCTTGGCCGGGACAGGGGACACTGAAGCTTTCTTT. Residues: CASSLAGTGDTEAFF.

This clonotype has ten or more counts. The chain links TRBV12-3 or TRBV12-4 to TRBJ1-1; 8 bases line up with TRBD1. The V and J ends lost 6 bases and 5 bases, in that order; junction bases with no gene match: 14. The CDR3 sequence is 16 residues long. The CDR3 here is CASSHSGGSWVTEAFF. The DNA of the CDR3 is TGTGCCAGCAGCCACTCAGGGGGCTCTTGGGTAACTGAAGCTTTCTTT.

This clonotype was observed many times. The J gene is TRBJ2-5, the V gene TRBV3-1; 8 bases map to TRBD2. The J segment lost 4 bases and the V segment lost 4 bases, leaving 14 bases of the junction unmatched. The germline gives CDR1 LGHDT, CDR2 YNNKEL (reference sequence). The CDR3 extends over 17 amino acids. The CDR3 DNA follows: TGTGCCAGCAGCCTATCCGGCTTAGCGGGGACCGCAGAGACCCAGTACTTC. Its translation: CASSLSGLAGTAETQYF.

In this sample, this clonotype turned up many times. V is TRBV27 and J is TRBJ2-1; perhaps TRBD2 as D (5 bases). The CDR3 covers 13 residues. CDR1 and CDR2 from the germline V gene are MNHEY and SMNVEV (reference sequence). V was cut by 4 bases and J by 6 bases, with 10 bases left in between. DNA for the CDR3: TGTGCCAGCAGTTCCAGGACTGGCAATGAGCAGTTCTTC. Translated: CASSSRTGNEQFF.

This clonotype was seen ten or more times. V usage is TRBV20-1 and J usage is TRBJ2-5, with 15 bases lining up with TRBD2. CDR1 and CDR2 (germline): DFQATT, SNEGSKA (reference sequence). Trimming removed 2 bases from V and 2 bases from J; junction bases left unmatched: 6. The CDR3 is 17 residues long. CDR3 nucleotides: TGCAGTGCTAGACCCGGACTAGCGGGAGGGTATCAAGAGACCCAGTACTTC. Translated, it gives CSARPGLAGGYQETQYF.

This clonotype was observed once. The CDR3 DNA reads TGCGCCAGCAGCCACGGGACCGGTACACCCCTCCACTTT. Amino acids: CASSHGTGTPLHF. The chain uses TRBV5-1 and TRBJ1-6; TRBD1 is a possible D gene (5 bases). Trimming stripped 4 bases from V and 11 bases from J, with 13 bases between. CDR1 and CDR2 from the germline V gene are SGHRS and YFSETQ. The CDR3 is 13 amino acids.

In its sample, this clonotype was seen many times. This rearrangement joins TRBV3-1 to TRBJ2-3; tentatively, D is TRBD2 (6 bases). Trimming removed 4 bases from V and 2 bases from J, with 13 bases in between. Germline V CDR1 and CDR2: LGHDT, YNNKEL (reference sequence). The CDR3 has 15 amino acids. CDR3 coding DNA: TGTGCCAGCAGCCCCCGGGACTTCCCCACAGATACGCAGTATTTT. It encodes CASSPRDFPTDTQYF.

There are many counts of this clonotype. The rearrangement links TRBV15 to TRBJ1-5; D is unclear. This CDR3 contains 13 residues. Germline lookup yields CDR1 LNHNV and CDR2 YYDKDF (reference sequence). The V gene lost 0 bases and the J gene lost 5 bases, with 5 bases spanning the gap. The CDR3 spells CATSRDWHQPQHF. Written as DNA, the CDR3 is TGTGCCACCAGCAGAGATTGGCATCAGCCCCAGCATTTT.

This clonotype has ten or more counts. V is TRBV7-9 and J is TRBJ2-3, with D unresolved. V lost 5 bases and J 3 bases, leaving 6 bases between the germline ends. This CDR3 is built from 12 residues. Germline V gene data show CDR1 as SEHNR and CDR2 as FQNEAQ (reference sequence). Here the CDR3 reads CASSDRTDTQYF. The CDR3, as DNA: TGTGCCAGCAGCGATCGGACAGATACGCAGTATTTT.

This clonotype was recorded only once. This sequence may be a read error, since a much larger clone differs from it by one base. The chain has TRBV11-3 and TRBJ2-1; TRBD1 or TRBD2 may be the D gene (5 bases each). The germline V gene has CDR1 SGHNT and CDR2 YENEEA. This CDR3 has 15 amino acids. CDR3 bases: TGTGCCAGCAGCTTAGAGGGGGACGGATACAATGCGCAGTTCTTC. Protein product: CASSLEGDGYNAQFF.

This clonotype appeared a single time. A much larger clone lies a single base off, so this may be a read error. The CDR3 sequence: CASSPQTAGANVLTF. DNA for the CDR3: TGTGCCAGCAGTCCACAGACAGCTGGGGCCAACGTCCTGACTTTC. The chain couples TRBV12-3 or TRBV12-4 to TRBJ2-6; TRBD1 is a possible D gene (5 bases). V dropped 5 bases and J dropped 2 bases, with 10 bases sitting between them. The length of the CDR3 is 15 residues.